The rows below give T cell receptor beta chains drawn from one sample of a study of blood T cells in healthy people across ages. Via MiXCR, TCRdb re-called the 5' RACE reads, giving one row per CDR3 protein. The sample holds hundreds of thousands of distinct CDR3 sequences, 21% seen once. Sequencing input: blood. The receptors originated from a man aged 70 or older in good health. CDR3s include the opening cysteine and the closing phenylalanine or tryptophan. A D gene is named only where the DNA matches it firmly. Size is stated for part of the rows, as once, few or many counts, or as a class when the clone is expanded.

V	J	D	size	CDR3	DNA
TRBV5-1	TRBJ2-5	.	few	CASSLGVTLEETQYF	TGCGCCAGCAGCTTGGGGGTTACTCTGGAAGAGACCCAGTACTTC
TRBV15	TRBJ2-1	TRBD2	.	CATSRGAGVGYTEQFF	TGTGCCACCAGCAGGGGAGCGGGAGTTGGTTACACTGAGCAGTTCTTC
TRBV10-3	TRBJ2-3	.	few	CAISGPGTLGSNTQYF	TGTGCCATCAGTGGACCCGGGACCTTGGGTAGCAATACGCAGTATTTT
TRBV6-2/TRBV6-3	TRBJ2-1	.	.	CASGPDLYTYNEQFF	TGTGCCAGCGGCCCGGACCTCTATACCTACAATGAGCAGTTCTTC
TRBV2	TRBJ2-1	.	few	CASSAGRGRNEQFF	TGTGCCAGCAGTGCGGGCAGGGGGAGGAATGAGCAGTTCTTC
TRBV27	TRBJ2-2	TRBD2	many	CASSSSGRAGGELFF	TGTGCCAGCAGTTCGAGCGGGAGGGCCGGCGGGGAGCTGTTTTTT
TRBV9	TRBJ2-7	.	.	CASSVVLSYYEQYF	TGTGCCAGCAGCGTAGTTCTCAGCTACTACGAGCAGTACTTC
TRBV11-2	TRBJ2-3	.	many	CASSLTGPTDTQYF	TGTGCCAGCAGCTTAACGGGACCCACAGATACGCAGTATTTT
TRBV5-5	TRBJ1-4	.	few	CASSPPGIGEGEKLFF	TGTGCCAGCAGCCCCCCAGGGATAGGGGAGGGTGAAAAACTGTTTTTT
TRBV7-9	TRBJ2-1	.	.	CASSPQIFQRTSSYNEQFF	TGTGCCAGCAGCCCACAGATCTTCCAGCGCACTAGCTCCTACAATGAGCAGTTCTTC
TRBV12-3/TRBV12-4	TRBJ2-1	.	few	CASSLGAGQYNEQFF	TGTGCCAGCAGTTTGGGAGCGGGCCAATACAATGAGCAGTTCTTC
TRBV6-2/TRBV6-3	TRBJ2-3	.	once	CASSYVRVSPTDTQYF	TGTGCCAGCAGTTACGTGAGAGTAAGTCCCACAGATACGCAGTATTTT
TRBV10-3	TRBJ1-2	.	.	CAISESASGSGYGYTF	TGTGCCATCAGTGAGTCGGCTTCTGGGTCGGGCTATGGCTACACCTTC
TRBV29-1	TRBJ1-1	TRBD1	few	CSVHSGQGAATFF	TGCAGCGTTCATTCCGGACAGGGGGCTGCAACTTTCTTT
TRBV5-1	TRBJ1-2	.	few	CASSLDYYYGYTF	TGCGCCAGCAGCTTGGACTACTACTATGGCTACACCTTC
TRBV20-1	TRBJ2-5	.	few	CSASQTAQETQYF	TGCAGTGCTAGTCAGACAGCCCAAGAGACCCAGTACTTC
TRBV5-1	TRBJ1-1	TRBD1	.	CASSPDRGRSNTEAFF	TGCGCCAGCAGCCCGGACAGGGGGCGGTCGAACACTGAAGCTTTCTTT
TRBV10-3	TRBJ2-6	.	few	CAISDQGHSGANVLTF	TGTGCCATCAGTGACCAGGGACACTCTGGGGCCAACGTCCTGACTTTC
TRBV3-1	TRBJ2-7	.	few	CASSLTGESYEQYF	TGTGCCAGCAGCCTAACGGGAGAATCCTACGAGCAGTACTTC
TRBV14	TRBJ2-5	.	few	CASSQEIRTQYF	TGTGCCAGCAGCCAAGAGATTCGGACCCAGTACTTC
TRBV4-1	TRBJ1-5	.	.	CASSQVLGGAGRPQHF	TGCGCCAGCAGCCAAGTTTTGGGGGGCGCCGGGAGGCCCCAGCATTTT
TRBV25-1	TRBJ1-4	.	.	CASSDNRFNEKLFF	TGTGCCAGCAGTGACAACAGGTTTAATGAAAAACTGTTTTTT
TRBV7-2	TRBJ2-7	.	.	CASSSGTVSGEQYF	TGTGCCAGCAGCTCTGGGACCGTCAGTGGGGAGCAGTACTTC
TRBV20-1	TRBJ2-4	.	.	CSALGTEGLIQYF	TGCAGTGCTCTCGGGACAGAGGGACTCATTCAGTACTTC
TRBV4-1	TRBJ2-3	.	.	CASSQERVARTDTQYF	TGCGCCAGCAGCCAAGAACGAGTGGCTCGCACAGATACGCAGTATTTT
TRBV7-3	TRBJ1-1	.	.	CASSSNETRGTEAFF	TGTGCCAGCAGCTCCAACGAAACACGCGGCACTGAAGCTTTCTTT
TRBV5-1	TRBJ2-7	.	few	CASSPQGGGLYEQYF	TGCGCCAGCAGCCCGCAAGGAGGGGGACTCTACGAGCAGTACTTC
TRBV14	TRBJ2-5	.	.	CASSQGSDSLQETQYF	TGTGCCAGCAGCCAAGGGTCGGACAGTCTACAAGAGACCCAGTACTTC
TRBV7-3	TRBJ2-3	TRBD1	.	CASSLRDRGLRDTQYF	TGTGCCAGCAGCTTAAGGGACAGGGGGCTTCGAGATACGCAGTATTTT
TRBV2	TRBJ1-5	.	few	CASSEQEDYQPQHF	TGTGCCAGCAGTGAGCAGGAGGACTATCAGCCCCAGCATTTT
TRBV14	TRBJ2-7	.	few	CASSQGAEGSPYEQYF	TGTGCCAGCAGCCAGGGGGCTGAGGGAAGCCCCTACGAGCAGTACTTC
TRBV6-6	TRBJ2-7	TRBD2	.	CASSLMVAGSSYEQYF	TGTGCCAGCAGCCTGATGGTAGCGGGGAGCTCCTACGAGCAGTACTTC
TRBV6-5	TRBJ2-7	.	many	CASSYPRGAYYEQYF	TGTGCCAGCAGTTACCCACGGGGGGCGTACTACGAGCAGTACTTC
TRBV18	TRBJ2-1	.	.	CASSSWVNEQFF	TGTGCCAGCTCATCCTGGGTAAATGAGCAGTTCTTC
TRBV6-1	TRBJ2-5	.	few	CATLISGETQYF	TGTGCCACGTTGATCAGTGGGGAGACCCAGTACTTC
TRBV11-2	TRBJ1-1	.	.	CASSPHLRDTEAFF	TGTGCCAGCAGCCCCCATTTACGGGACACTGAAGCTTTCTTT
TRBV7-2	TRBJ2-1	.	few	CASSLAGNHNEQFF	TGTGCCAGCAGCTTAGCCGGGAACCACAATGAGCAGTTCTTC